The 22 T cell receptor beta chains below were found in one sample sequenced in a study of blood T cell repertoires in COVID-19. Clones were sequenced by immunoSEQ multiplex PCR, and TCRdb holds only the in-frame ones, with some missing. Here the sample spans 250,000 to 300,000 clones, around 85% being singletons. Sequenced sample: peripheral blood. The receptors originated from a woman aged 70-85 years with acute or convalescent COVID-19.

This chain links TRBV7-9 with TRBJ2-1; a possible D gene is TRBD2 (6 bases). The CDR3 has 15 amino acids. CDR1 is SEHNR and CDR2 is FQNEAQ in the germline V gene (reference sequence). The V and J ends lost 1 base and 9 bases respectively, with 16 bases between them. The CDR3 DNA sequence: TGTGCCAGCAGCTTAGTGGGAGGACCGGGCATTGAGCAGTTCTTC. Amino acid sequence: CASSLVGGPGIEQFF.

This sequence joins TRBV5-4 and TRBJ2-7, with D perhaps TRBD1 (5 bases). Germline values: CDR1 SGHNT, CDR2 YYREEE (reference sequence). The CDR3 loop spans 14 amino acids. Trimming pared 0 bases from V and 2 bases from J, leaving 9 bases between. The CDR3 is CASSLAPGPYEQYF. The CDR3 DNA reads TGTGCCAGCAGCTTGGCCCCAGGGCCCTACGAGCAGTACTTC. The whole variable domain, remainder taken from reference TRBV5-4 and TRBJ2-7, is ETGVTQSPTHLIKTRGQQVTLRCSSQSGHNTVSWYQQALGQGPQFIFQYYREEENGRGNFPPRFSGLQFPNYSSELNVNALELDDSALYLCASSLAPGPYEQYFGPGTRLTVT.

J is TRBJ2-1 and V is TRBV10-3, with TRBD2 identical over 9 bases. V trimming: 11 bases; J trimming: 6 bases; junction bases outside the gene matches: 8. CDR3 size: 13 residues. Looked up from germline, CDR1 is ENHRY and CDR2 is SYGVKD. The CDR3 here is CAARGGRSNEQFF. CDR3 bases: TGTGCCGCGCGGGGGGGAAGATCCAATGAGCAGTTCTTC.

The chain combines TRBV6-5 with TRBJ2-3; D is possibly TRBD2 (6 bases). CDR1 and CDR2 from the germline V gene are MNHEY and SVGAGI. V lost 4 bases to trimming and J lost 1 base, with 12 bases between them. This CDR3 spans 15 amino acids. The CDR3 coding sequence is TGTGCCAGCAGTTGGGGCGGGGACCGCACAGATACGCAGTATTTT. Residues: CASSWGGDRTDTQYF.

The rearrangement links TRBV6-5 to TRBJ2-1; 9 positions match TRBD2. Trimming removed 8 bases from V and 6 bases from J; junction bases left unmatched: 8. Looked up from germline, CDR1 is MNHEY and CDR2 is SVGAGI. The length of the CDR3 is 14 residues. In DNA, the CDR3 is TGTGCCAGCGGTCGACTAGCGGAGAGCAATGAGCAGTTCTTC. Translating it yields CASGRLAESNEQFF.

The chain couples TRBV11-2 to TRBJ2-4, with TRBD1 as a possible D gene (5 bases). V lost 6 bases and J 6 bases, leaving 12 bases between the germline ends. This CDR3 has 13 amino acids. Per germline, CDR1 SGHAT and CDR2 FQNNGV. Written as DNA, the CDR3 is TGTGCCAGCAGATCAGACAGTTTAAACATTCAGTACTTC. Translated: CASRSDSLNIQYF. Full variable domain (outside the CDR3, taken from reference TRBV11-2 and TRBJ2-4): EAGVAQSPRYKIIEKRQSVAFWCNPISGHATLYWYQQILGQGPKLLIQFQNNGVVDDSQLPKDRFSAERLKGVDSTLKIQPAKLEDSAVYLCASRSDSLNIQYFGAGTRLSVL.

The rearrangement uses TRBV3-1 (or the pseudogene TRBV3-2) and TRBJ1-2; 7 nucleotides line up with TRBD1. Germline CDR1 is LGHDT and CDR2 is YNNKEL (reference sequence). Trimming took 1 base from V and 6 from J; bases not matched to a gene: 8. The CDR3 is made up of 15 amino acids. CDR3 sequence: CASSQGWRGPDGYTF. The CDR3 DNA reads as TGTGCCAGCAGCCAAGGATGGAGGGGGCCAGATGGCTACACCTTC.

This clone was picked up one time. V is TRBV5-1 and J is TRBJ2-2; weak D call: TRBD1 (6 bases). CDR1 is SGHRS, CDR2 YFSETQ, per germline. Trimming removed 1 base at V and 4 bases at J, with 17 bases between. The CDR3 loop spans 17 amino acids. This CDR3 is CASSLQTGRRGTGELFF. CDR3 nucleotide sequence: TGCGCCAGCAGCTTGCAAACAGGGCGTCGTGGCACCGGGGAGCTGTTTTTT.

V and J are TRBV9 and TRBJ2-5, with TRBD2 as a possible D gene (6 bases). Deletions cut 4 bases from V and 2 bases from J, with 12 bases between. This CDR3 has 14 amino acids. The germline V gene has CDR1 SGDLS and CDR2 YYNGEE. Here the CDR3 DNA reads TGTGCCAGCAGCCTCGGGACTTCGCAAGAGACCCAGTACTTC. Protein product: CASSLGTSQETQYF.

This clone was seen only a few times. The rearrangement joins TRBV19 to TRBJ1-2; D perhaps matches TRBD1 (5 bases). The germline gives CDR1 LNHDA, CDR2 SQIVND (reference sequence). The V end lost 2 bases, the J end lost 13 bases, and 14 bases lay between the germline ends. The length of the CDR3 is 12 residues. For the CDR3, the DNA is TGTGCCAGTAGTATAATCCAGGGAAAGTGCACCTTC. Its translation: CASSIIQGKCTF.

This clone has just one count. This rearrangement joins TRBV10-3 to TRBJ1-1; 8 nucleotides match TRBD1. V lost 6 bases and J lost 3; bases outside the gene matches: 6. The CDR3 is 14 residues long. Germline V gene data show CDR1 as ENHRY and CDR2 as SYGVKD. CDR3 loop: CAISQTGVDTEAFF. Here the CDR3 DNA reads TGTGCCATCAGCCAGACAGGGGTGGACACTGAAGCTTTCTTT.

The chain couples TRBV5-4 to TRBJ2-5; no reliable D call. Trimming left V 0 bases short and J 2 bases short, with 8 bases between. Germline V gene lookup returns CDR1 SGHNT and CDR2 YYREEE (reference sequence). The CDR3 loop spans 14 amino acids. The CDR3 protein is CASSLAGLQETQYF. The CDR3 nucleotides are TGTGCCAGCAGCTTGGCCGGGTTACAAGAGACCCAGTACTTC. Based on the CDR3 plus reference TRBV5-4 and TRBJ2-5, the full variable domain is ETGVTQSPTHLIKTRGQQVTLRCSSQSGHNTVSWYQQALGQGPQFIFQYYREEENGRGNFPPRFSGLQFPNYSSELNVNALELDDSALYLCASSLAGLQETQYFGPGTRLLVL.

Of note for this clone: Other nucleotide sequences in the sample specify the same CDR3. The J gene is TRBJ1-3, the V gene TRBV3-1 (or the pseudogene TRBV3-2); D is possibly TRBD1 (5 bases). This CDR3 is 14 amino acids long. Trimming left V 3 bases short and J 1 base short, with 7 bases between. Germline V gives CDR1 LGHDT, CDR2 YNNKEL (reference sequence). CDR3 coding DNA: TGTGCCAGCAGCCACCAGGGTTCTGGAAACACCATATATTTT. Its protein product is CASSHQGSGNTIYF.

This clone was picked up a small number of times. J is TRBJ1-5 and V is TRBV7-8; no reliable D call. CDR1 SGHVS and CDR2 FQNEAQ come from the germline V gene. The CDR3 has 15 amino acids. Trimming removed 2 bases from V and 3 bases from J, with 11 bases in between. Here the CDR3 DNA reads TGTGCCAGCAGCTTAAGGAGGGAGGTCAATCAGCCCCAGCATTTT. Translated, it gives CASSLRREVNQPQHF.

J is TRBJ2-1 and V is TRBV5-1, with D possibly being TRBD1 (6 bases). The germline gives CDR1 SGHRS, CDR2 YFSETQ. The length of the CDR3 is 17 residues. Trimming removed 3 bases from V and 4 bases from J, with 20 bases in between. The CDR3 DNA reads TGCGCCAGCAGCTCGCGGGCCCCCAGGGGACGGTACAATGAGCAGTTCTTC. Encoded protein: CASSSRAPRGRYNEQFF.

This clone appeared once. The chain uses TRBV19 and TRBJ2-7; D not certain. The CDR3 has 13 residues. Trimming shortened V by 5 bases and J by 5 bases, and 13 bases separated the two germline ends. CDR1 is LNHDA, CDR2 SQIVND, per germline (reference sequence). The CDR3 sequence is CASSPPKLHEQYF. As DNA, the CDR3 is TGTGCCAGTAGTCCCCCAAAGCTCCACGAGCAGTACTTC. Complete variable domain (other parts from reference TRBV19 and TRBJ2-7): DGGITQSPKYLFRKEGQNVTLSCEQNLNHDAMYWYRQDPGQGLRLIYYSQIVNDFQKGDIAEGYSVSREKKESFPLTVTSAQKNPTAFYLCASSPPKLHEQYFGPGTRLTVT.

This chain uses TRBV7-2 with TRBJ1-5, with 7 bases fitting TRBD1. The germline gives CDR1 SGHTA, CDR2 FQGNSA. The CDR3 extends over 15 amino acids. Trimming at V came to 5 bases and at J to 5 bases, leaving 9 bases not matched to a gene. CDR3: CASSPQSTGHQPQHF. CDR3 sequence (DNA): TGTGCCAGCAGCCCCCAATCGACAGGGCATCAGCCCCAGCATTTT.

CDR3 protein: CASSLGQGKGTDTQYF. The DNA of the CDR3 is TGCGCCAGCAGCTTGGGACAGGGTAAAGGCACAGATACGCAGTATTTT. The rearrangement uses TRBV5-1 and TRBJ2-3, with TRBD1 identical over 7 bases. This CDR3 is 16 amino acids long. The junction had 5 bases not matched to a gene; V was cut back by 0 bases and J by 1 base. In germline, CDR1 is SGHRS, CDR2 YFSETQ. Complete variable domain (other parts from reference TRBV5-1 and TRBJ2-3): KAGVTQTPRYLIKTRGQQVTLSCSPISGHRSVSWYQQTPGQGLQFLFEYFSETQRNKGNFPGRFSGRQFSNSRSEMNVSTLELGDSALYLCASSLGQGKGTDTQYFGPGTRLTVL.

In the case of this clone: Other nucleotide sequences in the sample specify the same CDR3. The V gene is TRBV5-1, the J gene TRBJ1-1; D not certain. This CDR3 contains 14 residues. Between the trimmed V and J ends, which lost 0 bases and 1 base, there was a span of 7 bases. CDR1 and CDR2 (germline): SGHRS, YFSETQ. The CDR3 bases are TGCGCCAGCAGCTTGGGGCGGGCGAACACTGAAGCTTTCTTT. Protein: CASSLGRANTEAFF.

This chain uses TRBV19 with TRBJ1-2, with a weak D call TRBD1 (5 bases). V dropped 6 bases and J dropped 3 bases, with 11 bases sitting between them. Germline V gives CDR1 LNHDA, CDR2 SQIVND (reference sequence). The CDR3 is 13 amino acids. The CDR3 nucleotides read TGTGCCAGTAGCCCCCCGGGGGACTATGGCTACACCTTC. Its translation is CASSPPGDYGYTF.

The chain employs TRBV19 and TRBJ1-2, with 8 bases lining up with TRBD1. V shed 5 bases, J shed 4 bases, and the junction held 9 bases outside the gene matches. The CDR3 spans 15 residues. Germline V gives CDR1 LNHDA, CDR2 SQIVND (reference sequence). DNA for the CDR3: TGTGCCAGTAGTCTATCGGGACAGGAGGGCTATGGCTACACCTTC. Its protein is CASSLSGQEGYGYTF.

V is TRBV5-1 and J is TRBJ1-6; D is possibly TRBD1 (5 bases). The V and J ends lost 0 bases and 8 bases respectively, with 9 bases between them. From germline, CDR1 is SGHRS and CDR2 YFSETQ. This CDR3 is 14 amino acids long. The CDR3 reads CASSLATGDSPLHF. CDR3 bases: TGCGCCAGCAGCTTGGCAACAGGAGATTCACCCCTCCACTTT. The full variable domain, completed using reference TRBV5-1 and TRBJ1-6, is KAGVTQTPRYLIKTRGQQVTLSCSPISGHRSVSWYQQTPGQGLQFLFEYFSETQRNKGNFPGRFSGRQFSNSRSEMNVSTLELGDSALYLCASSLATGDSPLHFGNGTRLTVT.